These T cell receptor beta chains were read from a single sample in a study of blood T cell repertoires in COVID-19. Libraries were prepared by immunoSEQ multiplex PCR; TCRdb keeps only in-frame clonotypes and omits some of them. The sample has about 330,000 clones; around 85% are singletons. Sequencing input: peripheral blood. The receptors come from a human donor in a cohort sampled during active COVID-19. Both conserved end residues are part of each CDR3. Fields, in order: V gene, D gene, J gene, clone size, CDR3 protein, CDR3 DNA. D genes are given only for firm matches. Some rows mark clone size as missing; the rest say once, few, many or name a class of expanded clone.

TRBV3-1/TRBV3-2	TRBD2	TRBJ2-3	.	CASSQDPLTSGGARGTDTQYF	TGTGCCAGCAGCCAAGACCCCCTGACTAGCGGGGGGGCTAGGGGCACAGATACGCAGTATTTT
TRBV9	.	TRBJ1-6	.	CASTISEGGALHF	TGTGCCAGCACCATATCCGAGGGTGGGGCCCTCCACTTT
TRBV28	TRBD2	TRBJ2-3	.	CASTPRGGSTDTQYF	TGTGCCAGCACCCCCCGCGGGGGGAGCACAGATACGCAGTATTTT
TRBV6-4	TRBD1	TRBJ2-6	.	CASSEGQAGANVLTF	TGTGCCAGCAGTGAAGGACAGGCTGGGGCCAACGTCCTGACTTTC
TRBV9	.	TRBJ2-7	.	CASSVDLGRGYEQYF	TGTGCCAGCAGCGTAGACTTGGGGAGAGGCTACGAGCAGTACTTC
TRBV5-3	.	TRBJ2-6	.	CARSLRNPGTGDSGANVLTF	TGTGCCAGAAGCTTGAGGAACCCCGGGACGGGGGACTCTGGGGCCAACGTCCTGACTTTC
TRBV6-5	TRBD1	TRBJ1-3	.	CASSFWDRVDTIYF	TGTGCCAGCAGTTTTTGGGACAGGGTGGACACCATATATTTT
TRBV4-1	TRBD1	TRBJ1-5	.	CASSQHLTGAGQPQHF	TGCGCCAGCAGCCAGCACCTTACAGGGGCAGGGCAGCCCCAGCATTTT
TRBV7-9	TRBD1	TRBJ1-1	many	CASSLDRDAEAFF	TGTGCCAGCAGCCTGGACAGGGACGCTGAAGCTTTCTTT
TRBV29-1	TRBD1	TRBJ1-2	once	CSVYRDRGYGYTF	TGCAGCGTTTACCGGGACAGGGGCTATGGCTACACCTTC
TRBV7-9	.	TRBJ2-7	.	CASSLVQGDATYEQYF	TGTGCCAGCAGCTTAGTCCAGGGTGACGCCACCTACGAGCAGTACTTC
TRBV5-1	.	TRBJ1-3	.	CASSSKRGGSGNTIYF	TGCGCCAGCAGCTCAAAGCGAGGGGGTTCTGGAAACACCATATATTTT
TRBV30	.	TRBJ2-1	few	CAWSPSAYYNEQFF	TGTGCCTGGAGTCCTAGCGCCTACTACAATGAGCAGTTCTTC
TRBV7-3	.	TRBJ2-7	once	CASSQEPGHGYEQYF	TGTGCCAGCAGTCAAGAACCGGGACACGGTTACGAGCAGTACTTC
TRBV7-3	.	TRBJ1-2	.	CASSPRANYGYTF	TGTGCCAGCAGCCCGCGAGCTAACTATGGCTACACCTTC
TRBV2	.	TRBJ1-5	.	CASSPRDQPQHF	TGTGCCAGCAGCCCCCGGGATCAGCCCCAGCATTTT
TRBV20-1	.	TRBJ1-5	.	CSASGQGNNQPQHF	TGCAGTGCTAGTGGGCAGGGTAACAATCAGCCCCAGCATTTT
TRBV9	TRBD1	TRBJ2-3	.	CASSVAQGDTDTQYF	TGTGCCAGCAGCGTAGCCCAGGGGGACACAGATACGCAGTATTTT
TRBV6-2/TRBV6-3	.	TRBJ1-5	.	CASSFARTDSNQPQHF	TGTGCCAGCAGTTTTGCTAGGACTGATAGCAATCAGCCCCAGCATTTT
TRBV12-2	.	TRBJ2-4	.	CASRLLGGALAKNIQYF	TGTGCAAGTCGCTTACTCGGGGGGGCCCTAGCCAAAAACATTCAGTACTTC
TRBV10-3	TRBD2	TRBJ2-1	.	CASGLAGARGTNEQFF	TGTGCCAGCGGACTAGCGGGGGCCCGGGGGACCAATGAGCAGTTCTTC
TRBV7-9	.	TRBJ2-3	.	CASSYRGSDTQYF	TGTGCCAGCAGCTACCGGGGATCAGATACGCAGTATTTT
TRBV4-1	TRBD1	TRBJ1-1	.	CASSQTGGSNTEAFF	TGCGCCAGCAGCCAAACAGGGGGCTCGAACACTGAAGCTTTCTTT
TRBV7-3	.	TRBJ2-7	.	CASSLSPMSSYEQYF	TGTGCCAGCAGCTTATCCCCAATGAGCTCCTACGAGCAGTACTTC
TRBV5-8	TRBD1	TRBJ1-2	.	CASSPRTGGEGYGYTF	TGTGCCAGCAGCCCCCGGACAGGGGGCGAAGGCTATGGCTACACCTTC
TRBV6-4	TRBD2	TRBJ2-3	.	CASSDSGGGTDTQYF	TGTGCCAGCAGTGACTCGGGAGGGGGCACAGATACGCAGTATTTT
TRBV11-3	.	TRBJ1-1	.	CASSPRVGAFF	TGTGCCAGCAGCCCCAGGGTGGGAGCTTTCTTT
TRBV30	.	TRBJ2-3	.	CAWSLGAGDTQYF	TGTGCCTGGAGTCTTGGAGCGGGAGATACGCAGTATTTT
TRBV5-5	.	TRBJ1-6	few	CASSLAAERRSPLHF	TGTGCCAGCAGCTTGGCCGCGGAAAGGCGATCACCCCTCCACTTT
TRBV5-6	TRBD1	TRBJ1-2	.	CASSLRFGTGASRGYTF	TGTGCCAGCAGCTTGAGGTTCGGGACAGGGGCGTCCCGTGGCTACACCTTC
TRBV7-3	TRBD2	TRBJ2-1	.	CASRDGTSGYNEQFF	TGTGCCAGCAGGGACGGGACTAGCGGCTACAATGAGCAGTTCTTC
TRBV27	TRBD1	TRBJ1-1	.	CASSSPQGAEAFF	TGTGCCAGCAGTTCCCCCCAGGGGGCTGAAGCTTTCTTT
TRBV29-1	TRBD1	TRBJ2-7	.	CSVRTGDWYEQYF	TGCAGCGTTCGAACAGGGGATTGGTACGAGCAGTACTTC
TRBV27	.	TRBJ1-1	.	CASSLRGGNTEAFF	TGTGCCAGCAGTTTGCGGGGGGGAAACACTGAAGCTTTCTTT
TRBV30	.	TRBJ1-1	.	CALKAANTEAFF	TGTGCCTTGAAAGCGGCGAACACTGAAGCTTTCTTT
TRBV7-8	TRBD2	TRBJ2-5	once	CASSPPGGAGETQYF	TGTGCCAGCAGCCCCCCCGGGGGGGCAGGAGAGACCCAGTACTTC
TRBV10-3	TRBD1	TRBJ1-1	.	CAISELNRGRLNTEAFF	TGTGCCATCAGTGAGTTAAACAGGGGGCGATTGAACACTGAAGCTTTCTTT
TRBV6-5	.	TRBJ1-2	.	CASSSGGAGYTF	TGTGCCAGCAGTTCCGGGGGTGCGGGCTACACCTTC
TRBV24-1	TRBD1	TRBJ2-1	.	CATSDGTGGYEQFF	TGTGCCACCAGTGACGGGACAGGGGGCTATGAGCAGTTCTTC
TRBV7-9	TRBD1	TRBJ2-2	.	CASSQQGATGELFF	TGTGCCAGCAGCCAACAGGGGGCGACCGGGGAGCTGTTTTTT
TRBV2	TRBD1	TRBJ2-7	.	CAGGQGNEQYF	TGTGCCGGGGGACAGGGCAACGAGCAGTACTTC
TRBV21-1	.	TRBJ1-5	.	CASSKDNQPQHF	TGTGCCAGCAGCAAAGACAACCAGCCCCAGCATTTT